This is a list of T cell receptor beta chains from one sample in a study of vaccination effects on CD4 cells after COVID-19. Their recognized antigens are unknown. Assay: immunoSEQ multiplex PCR; the TCRdb copy retains only in-frame clones and omits some. The table includes roughly 31,000 clones, less than 85% detected once. Sample: CD4+ T cells from PBMCs cultured without peptide, taken before COVID-19 vaccination. The receptors shown here come from a human donor who received a COVID-19 vaccine. Both conserved end residues are part of each CDR3. The D gene is left open where the match is weak. Part of the rows lack a size; the others show once, few, many or a class for expanded clones.

TRBJ2-5 | TRBV5-1 | TRBD2 | once | CASSLGGATEGFSGETQYF | TGCGCCAGCAGCTTGGGGGGCGCGACAGAGGGTTTTAGCGGGGAGACCCAGTACTTC
TRBJ1-2 | TRBV4-1 | - | few | CASSLGGGSNYGYTF | TGCGCCAGCAGCCTTGGAGGGGGATCAAACTATGGCTACACCTTC
TRBJ2-5 | TRBV11-1 | - | - | CASSLGTTETQYF | TGTGCCAGCAGCTTAGGGACAACGGAGACCCAGTACTTC
TRBJ2-4 | TRBV9 | - | - | CASSVDLAKNIQYF | TGTGCCAGCAGCGTAGACCTAGCCAAAAACATTCAGTACTTC
TRBJ2-5 | TRBV10-3 | TRBD1 | few | CAISGGPRQGRGETQYF | TGTGCCATCAGTGGGGGGCCTAGACAGGGTCGGGGAGAGACCCAGTACTTC
TRBJ1-2 | TRBV3-1/TRBV3-2 | TRBD1 | - | CASSQGIGDRGSTSTF | TGTGCCAGCAGCCAGGGAATTGGAGACAGGGGGTCAACCTCCACCTTC
TRBJ2-7 | TRBV5-1 | TRBD1 | few | CASATGTGNYEQYF | TGCGCCAGCGCCACCGGGACAGGGAACTACGAGCAGTACTTC
TRBJ1-1 | TRBV5-1 | TRBD1 | - | CASSSGQPNTEAFF | TGCGCCAGCAGCTCGGGACAGCCGAACACTGAAGCTTTCTTT
TRBJ2-3 | TRBV5-1 | - | - | CASSLRDYTDTQYF | TGCGCCAGCAGCTTGAGAGACTACACAGATACGCAGTATTTT
TRBJ1-2 | TRBV6-5 | TRBD1 | - | CASSNTGTDNYGYTF | TGTGCCAGCAGTAACACCGGGACAGATAACTATGGCTACACCTTC
TRBJ2-5 | TRBV10-2 | TRBD1 | - | CASSGTRKTGAQETQYF | TGCGCCAGCAGTGGGACCCGAAAGACAGGGGCCCAAGAGACCCAGTACTTC
TRBJ2-5 | TRBV5-1 | - | once | CASSLGAGGIQETQYF | TGCGCCAGCAGCTTGGGGGCGGGTGGAATCCAAGAGACCCAGTACTTC
TRBJ1-1 | TRBV11-1 | TRBD1 | few | CASSAWTGSDEAFF | TGTGCCAGCAGCGCTTGGACAGGCTCCGATGAAGCTTTCTTT
TRBJ2-2 | TRBV3-1/TRBV3-2 | - | - | CASSQSGGAGSGELFF | TGTGCCAGCAGCCAATCAGGAGGTGCGGGATCCGGGGAGCTGTTTTTT
TRBJ1-5 | TRBV5-6 | - | - | CASSLALYSNQPQHF | TGTGCCAGCAGCTTGGCACTCTATAGCAATCAGCCCCAGCATTTT
TRBJ1-2 | TRBV2 | TRBD1 | few | CASSYRGLDGYTF | TGTGCCAGCAGTTACAGGGGGTTGGATGGCTACACCTTC
TRBJ2-3 | TRBV6-1 | - | once | CASSDTSTTQYF | TGTGCCAGCAGTGATACTAGTACTACGCAGTATTTT
TRBJ2-1 | TRBV20-1 | - | - | CSASIFYGTPYNEQFF | TGCAGTGCTAGTATTTTTTATGGGACTCCCTACAATGAGCAGTTCTTC
TRBJ2-7 | TRBV5-4 | - | once | CASSWGGGRQAYEQYF | TGTGCCAGCAGCTGGGGTGGTGGGAGACAAGCCTACGAGCAGTACTTC
TRBJ2-4 | TRBV3-1/TRBV3-2 | TRBD1 | - | CASSQVGQGETKNIQYF | TGTGCCAGCAGCCAAGTGGGGCAGGGGGAGACCAAAAACATTCAGTACTTC
TRBJ2-7 | TRBV19 | TRBD1 | - | CASRSTGTGHQEYSEQYF | TGTGCCAGTAGATCCACCGGGACAGGTCACCAGGAGTATTCCGAGCAGTACTTC
TRBJ1-2 | TRBV5-1 | - | few | CASSFDSQGHYGYTF | TGCGCCAGCAGCTTTGATTCTCAGGGGCACTATGGCTACACCTTC
TRBJ2-7 | TRBV18 | - | - | CASSQQLDGEQYF | TGTGCCAGCTCACAACAACTAGACGGCGAGCAGTACTTC
TRBJ1-3 | TRBV5-5 | - | - | CASSWGNPGSGNTIYF | TGTGCCAGCAGCTGGGGGAATCCAGGCTCTGGAAACACCATATATTTT
TRBJ2-1 | TRBV11-2 | - | once | CATSETGGWGGRAFPSQFF | TGTGCCACGTCTGAAACAGGGGGCTGGGGCGGGAGGGCCTTTCCGTCCCAGTTCTTC